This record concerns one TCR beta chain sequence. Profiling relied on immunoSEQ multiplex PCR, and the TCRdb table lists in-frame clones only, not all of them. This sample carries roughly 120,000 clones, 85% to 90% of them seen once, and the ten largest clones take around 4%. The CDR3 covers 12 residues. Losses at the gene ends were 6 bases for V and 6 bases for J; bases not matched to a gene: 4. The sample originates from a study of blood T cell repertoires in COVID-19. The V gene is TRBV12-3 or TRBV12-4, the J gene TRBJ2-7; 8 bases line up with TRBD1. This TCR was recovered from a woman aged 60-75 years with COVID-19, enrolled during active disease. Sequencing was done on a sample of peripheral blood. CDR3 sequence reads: CASSRTGGEQYF. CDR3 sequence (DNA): TGTGCCAGCAGCAGAACAGGGGGCGAGCAGTACTTC.